These 3 T cell receptor beta chains came from one sample sequenced in a study of shared clonotypes between healthy human individuals. Sequencing used immunoSEQ multiplex PCR; TCRdb keeps in-frame clones, though not all of them. The data contain roughly 640,000 clones, around 97% of them singletons. Material for sequencing was naive CD4+ T cells sorted from blood. Described subset: CD45RA+ positively selected. These TCRs come from a woman in her 30s in good health.

The rearrangement uses TRBV28 and TRBJ2-3, with D unresolved. CDR1 MDHEN and CDR2 SYDVKM come from the germline V gene. Trimming removed 5 bases at V and 0 bases at J, with 15 bases between. The CDR3 has 16 residues. The CDR3 here is CASSQGWAVSTDTQYF. The CDR3 DNA reads as TGTGCCAGCAGTCAAGGGTGGGCAGTAAGCACAGATACGCAGTATTTT.

V is TRBV28 and J is TRBJ2-7, with 8 bases aligning to TRBD2. Per the germline V gene, CDR1 is MDHEN and CDR2 is SYDVKM. The CDR3 length is 15 residues. After removal of 7 bases from V and 4 bases from J, the junction contained 12 bases not matched to a gene. CDR3 sequence reads: CASNAAGLGGYEQYF. The CDR3 DNA reads as TGTGCCAGCAATGCAGCGGGACTAGGCGGGTACGAGCAGTACTTC.

The J gene is TRBJ2-5, the V gene TRBV18, with TRBD2 matching over 7 bases. Trimming took 3 bases from V and 5 from J; bases not matched to a gene: 9. The CDR3 consists of 15 residues. CDR1 and CDR2 (germline): KGHSH, LQKENI. The CDR3, as DNA: TGTGCCAGCTCACCTCGGACTAGGGAGGCGGAGACCCAGTACTTC. Translation gives CASSPRTREAETQYF. The full variable domain, its missing parts supplied by reference TRBV18 and TRBJ2-5, is NAGVMQNPRHLVRRRGQEARLRCSPMKGHSHVYWYRQLPEEGLKFMVYLQKENIIDESGMPKERFSAEFPKEGPSILRIQQVVRGDSAAYFCASSPRTREAETQYFGPGTRLLVL.